This entry lists 26 T cell receptor beta chains sequenced from one sample in a study of cytomegalovirus exposure and HLA in healthy donors (dated by TCRdb to about 2017). Library generation was performed with the immunoSEQ multiplex PCR assay. Held by TCRdb, this immuneACCESS table contains in-frame sequences only and omits some clones. Under half of the omission traces to an unresolved V gene where checked; the cause of the rest is unknown. Within this sample are roughly 100,000 clones, with roughly 95% of them counted one time only. Jointly, the top ten make up approximately 1% of the sample. Sequencing was carried out using PBMCs. These TCRs come from a woman under 30 in good health and CMV-seronegative.

The J gene is TRBJ1-4, the V gene TRBV7-6; 8 bases align to TRBD1. This CDR3 has 14 residues. The junction had 7 bases not matched to a gene; V was cut back by 5 bases and J by 8 bases. Per germline, CDR1 SGHVS and CDR2 FNYEAQ. CDR3 nucleotide sequence: TGTGCCAGCAGCCTAGGACAGGGCGGCGAAAAACTGTTTTTT. It translates to CASSLGQGGEKLFF. Based on the CDR3 plus reference TRBV7-6 and TRBJ1-4, the full variable domain is GAGVSQSPRYKVTKRGQDVALRCDPISGHVSLYWYRQALGQGPEFLTYFNYEAQQDKSGLPNDRFSAERPEGSISTLTIQRTEQRDSAMYRCASSLGQGGEKLFFGSGTQLSVL.

This clone was found once. CDR3 DNA sequence: TGTGCCAGCGGAAAACTGACAGGGCTCCCCCTCAAGCTCGAGCAGTACTTC. Its translation is CASGKLTGLPLKLEQYF. V is TRBV27 and J is TRBJ2-7; 7 nucleotides match TRBD1. The V gene's germline CDR1 is MNHEY and CDR2 SMNVEV (reference sequence). The CDR3 is made up of 17 amino acids. V was clipped by 8 bases and J by 6 bases; unmatched bases: 22.

CDR3 DNA: TGTGCCAGCAGCCAGGGGGATCACAGGGCGAGCACTGAAGCTTTCTTT. Residues: CASSQGDHRASTEAFF. The rearrangement joins TRBV14 to TRBJ1-1, with D possibly matching TRBD1 (6 bases). Trimming took 3 bases from V and 4 from J, leaving 18 bases between them. CDR1 SGHDN and CDR2 FVKESK come from the germline V gene. The length of the CDR3 is 16 residues.

The chain is built from TRBV28 and TRBJ1-4, with a tentative D call TRBD1 (5 bases). The germline V gene has CDR1 MDHEN and CDR2 SYDVKM. The CDR3 has 16 residues. Trimming shortened V by 4 bases and J by 2 bases, and 14 bases separated the two germline ends. The CDR3 loop is CASSSPGGKTNEKLFF. The DNA for the CDR3 is TGTGCCAGCAGTTCCCCCGGGGGAAAGACTAATGAAAAACTGTTTTTT. The full variable domain, with the rest looked up from reference TRBV28 and TRBJ1-4, is DVKVTQSSRYLVKRTGEKVFLECVQDMDHENMFWYRQDPGLGLRLIYFSYDVKMKEKGDIPEGYSVSREKKERFSLILESASTNQTSMYLCASSSPGGKTNEKLFFGSGTQLSVL.

The genes are TRBV5-1 and TRBJ2-5, with D perhaps TRBD1 (5 bases). The V gene lost 4 bases and the J gene lost 1 base, with 14 bases spanning the gap. The germline CDR1 and CDR2 sequences are SGHRS and YFSETQ. The CDR3 has 15 amino acids. CDR3 sequence reads: CASSAGSGRQETQYF. In DNA, the CDR3 is TGCGCCAGCAGCGCCGGGTCAGGGCGCCAAGAGACCCAGTACTTC.

The gene calls are TRBV13 and TRBJ2-7; 8 nucleotides match TRBD1. Germline V lookup: CDR1 PRHDT, CDR2 FYEKMQ (reference sequence). This CDR3 is built from 14 residues. V shed 8 bases and J 4 bases; nucleotides not matched to a gene: 10. CDR3 protein: CASAPGTGSYEQYF. The CDR3 DNA reads TGTGCCAGCGCTCCCGGGACAGGATCTTACGAGCAGTACTTC.

This chain links TRBV20-1 with TRBJ2-2; maybe TRBD2 (6 bases). The germline gives CDR1 DFQATT, CDR2 SNEGSKA (reference sequence). The germline V and J ends were trimmed by 4 bases and 8 bases, with 8 bases remaining between them. This CDR3 spans 11 amino acids. CDR3 sequence (DNA): TGCAGTGCTAAGGAGGGGGGGGAGCTGTTTTTT. Amino acid sequence: CSAKEGGELFF.

This chain joins TRBV5-8 and TRBJ2-7, with 12 bases lining up with TRBD1. This CDR3 has 16 residues. CDR1 and CDR2 from the germline V gene are SGHTS and YDEGEE. V lost 4 bases, J lost 5 bases, and 10 bases stayed unmatched. This CDR3 is CASSHRRGQGANEQYF. The CDR3 coding sequence is TGTGCCAGCAGCCACCGGAGGGGACAGGGGGCCAACGAGCAGTACTTC.

V gene TRBV19 combines with J gene TRBJ2-6, with a possible D match to TRBD2 (6 bases). V lost 10 bases and J 0 bases, leaving 13 bases between the germline ends. CDR3 length: 15 residues. Germline V gene data show CDR1 as LNHDA and CDR2 as SQIVND (reference sequence). CDR3 sequence: CAISEGSSGANVLTF. For the CDR3, the DNA is TGTGCCATCTCGGAGGGGAGCTCTGGGGCCAACGTCCTGACTTTC.

The V gene is TRBV11-2, the J gene TRBJ2-5, with D possibly being TRBD2 (6 bases). The CDR3 totals 16 residues. Germline V CDR1 and CDR2: SGHAT, FQNNGV. Trimming stripped 1 base from V and 4 bases from J, with 16 bases between. CDR3 region: CASSLAPQGGVETQYF. The DNA of the CDR3 is TGTGCCAGCAGCTTAGCGCCCCAGGGAGGAGTAGAGACCCAGTACTTC. The whole variable domain, filled in from reference TRBV11-2 and TRBJ2-5, reads EAGVAQSPRYKIIEKRQSVAFWCNPISGHATLYWYQQILGQGPKLLIQFQNNGVVDDSQLPKDRFSAERLKGVDSTLKIQPAKLEDSAVYLCASSLAPQGGVETQYFGPGTRLLVL.

The J gene is TRBJ1-2, the V gene TRBV25-1; TRBD1 might be the D (6 bases). The CDR3 contains 13 residues. Germline V gene sequence: CDR1 MGHDK, CDR2 SYGVNS. V dropped 6 bases and J dropped 7 bases, with 15 bases sitting between them. The CDR3 loop is CASSPRGIGGYTF. The CDR3 DNA reads as TGTGCCAGCAGCCCGAGGGGGATAGGTGGCTACACCTTC.

This chain uses TRBV9 with TRBJ2-1; TRBD2 aligns across 9 bases. V was clipped by 4 bases and J by 2 bases; unmatched bases: 4. The germline gives CDR1 SGDLS, CDR2 YYNGEE. This CDR3 comprises 15 residues. The CDR3, as DNA: TGTGCCAGCAGCATCAAGCGGGGGGCCTACAATGAGCAGTTCTTC. Translation gives CASSIKRGAYNEQFF.

The chain links TRBV5-1 to TRBJ1-1; 7 nucleotides match TRBD1. V lost 4 bases to trimming and J lost 5 bases; unmatched junction nucleotides: 17. The CDR3 is 17 amino acids. CDR1 is SGHRS, CDR2 YFSETQ, per germline. The CDR3 spells CASSPGSTGRYDTEAFF. CDR3 nucleotide sequence: TGCGCCAGCAGCCCAGGGTCGACAGGGAGGTATGATACTGAAGCTTTCTTT.

The chain carries TRBV18 and TRBJ2-7; 9 bases are shared with TRBD1. This CDR3 is built from 14 residues. V shed 6 bases and J 1 base; nucleotides not matched to a gene: 4. Germline V gives CDR1 KGHSH, CDR2 LQKENI. CDR3 residues: CASSPGQGSYEQYF. The CDR3 nucleotides are TGTGCCAGCTCGCCGGGACAGGGTTCCTACGAGCAGTACTTC. Full variable domain (rest looked up from reference TRBV18 and TRBJ2-7): NAGVMQNPRHLVRRRGQEARLRCSPMKGHSHVYWYRQLPEEGLKFMVYLQKENIIDESGMPKERFSAEFPKEGPSILRIQQVVRGDSAAYFCASSPGQGSYEQYFGPGTRLTVT.

V gene TRBV5-8 combines with J gene TRBJ2-7; TRBD1 agrees at 7 bases. The germline CDR1 and CDR2 sequences are SGHTS and YDEGEE. The CDR3 totals 12 residues. J was trimmed by 3 bases and V by 4 bases; bases with no gene match: 1. This CDR3 reads CASSRDSYEQYF. The CDR3 region has the DNA TGTGCCAGCAGCCGGGACAGCTACGAGCAGTACTTC.

The genes are TRBV5-1 and TRBJ1-2, with a tentative D call TRBD1 (6 bases). The CDR3 is 13 amino acids. Per germline, CDR1 SGHRS and CDR2 YFSETQ. With 1 base removed from V and 6 bases from J, the gap between germline ends came to 10 bases. CDR3 sequence: CASSLTGIDGYTF. The CDR3 DNA follows: TGCGCCAGCAGCTTGACAGGGATTGATGGCTACACCTTC.

This clone occurred once. V is TRBV7-2 and J is TRBJ1-1; weak D call: TRBD1 (6 bases). Germline V lookup: CDR1 SGHTA, CDR2 FQGNSA. Trimming pared 5 bases from V and 5 bases from J, leaving 9 bases between. The CDR3 consists of 12 residues. Here the CDR3 DNA reads TGTGCCAGCAGCCAGGGGCTTACTGAAGCTTTCTTT. Residues: CASSQGLTEAFF. The variable domain in full, with the rest retrieved from reference TRBV7-2 and TRBJ1-1, is GAGVSQSPSNKVTEKGKDVELRCDPISGHTALYWYRQSLGQGLEFLIYFQGNSAPDKSGLPSDRFSAERTGGSVSTLTIQRTQQEDSAVYLCASSQGLTEAFFGQGTRLTVV.

This sequence joins TRBV30 and TRBJ2-2; a weak D match, TRBD2 (6 bases). V was trimmed by 4 bases and J by 2 bases, leaving 14 bases between them. Germline assignment: CDR1 GTSNPN and CDR2 SVGIG (reference sequence). This CDR3 has 15 residues. CDR3 sequence (DNA): TGTGCCTGGACTAGGGACTCGGTAAACACCGGGGAGCTGTTTTTT. Translation: CAWTRDSVNTGELFF.

The chain uses TRBV9 and TRBJ2-3, with 9 nucleotides matching TRBD1. In germline, CDR1 is SGDLS, CDR2 YYNGEE. The J segment lost 3 bases and the V segment lost 4 bases, leaving 9 bases of the junction unmatched. The CDR3 consists of 16 residues. CDR3 sequence (DNA): TGTGCCAGCAGCTACTTACAGGGGGCAGGGACAGATACGCAGTATTTT. Its protein product is CASSYLQGAGTDTQYF.

The J gene is TRBJ1-5, the V gene TRBV7-2, with no clear D. This CDR3 is built from 15 residues. Germline values: CDR1 SGHTA, CDR2 FQGNSA. V shed 5 bases and J shed 3 bases, with 14 bases lying between them. The CDR3 nucleotides read TGTGCCAGCAGCGATGTGGTAGCGGCCAATCAGCCCCAGCATTTT. As protein: CASSDVVAANQPQHF.

The CDR3 coding sequence is TGTGCCAGCAGCTCCCGGGGAGCGGGGGATACCGGGGAGCTGTTTTTT. Protein: CASSSRGAGDTGELFF. The chain couples TRBV5-4 to TRBJ2-2, with 8 bases that match TRBD2. CDR3 length equals 16 residues. Germline loops: CDR1 SGHNT, CDR2 YYREEE (reference sequence). The J segment lost 5 bases and the V segment lost 3 bases, leaving 9 bases of the junction unmatched.

The rearrangement uses TRBV15 and TRBJ2-7; 12 bases fit TRBD1. This CDR3 is built from 16 residues. Losses at the gene ends were 3 bases for V and 5 bases for J; bases not matched to a gene: 8. CDR1 LNHNV and CDR2 YYDKDF come from the germline V gene (reference sequence). CDR3 amino acids: CATSRDTGTGGHEQYF. CDR3 nucleotides: TGTGCCACCAGCAGGGACACCGGGACAGGGGGCCACGAGCAGTACTTC.

This rearrangement joins TRBV7-2 to TRBJ1-6; 8 bases line up with TRBD1. V shed 5 bases, J shed 4 bases, and the junction held 10 bases outside the gene matches. The CDR3 contains 17 residues. The V gene's germline CDR1 is SGHTA and CDR2 FQGNSA. As DNA, the CDR3 is TGTGCCAGCAGCGCGGACAGGGCCCAGTTATATAATTCACCCCTCCACTTT. This gives the protein CASSADRAQLYNSPLHF.

CDR3: CASSLAAGEGYTF. The DNA for the CDR3 is TGCGCCAGCAGCTTGGCGGCAGGGGAAGGCTACACCTTC. The chain recombines TRBV5-1 with TRBJ1-2; D is perhaps TRBD1 (6 bases). The CDR3 covers 13 residues. Germline lookup yields CDR1 SGHRS and CDR2 YFSETQ. Trimming shortened V by 0 bases and J by 8 bases, and 11 bases separated the two germline ends.

V usage is TRBV10-3 and J usage is TRBJ2-7; TRBD1 aligns across 9 bases. After removal of 5 bases from V and 1 base from J, the junction contained 15 bases not matched to a gene. The length of the CDR3 is 18 residues. Germline CDR1 ENHRY, CDR2 SYGVKD. In DNA form, the CDR3 reads TGTGCCATCAGTACCTGGACAGGGGTCCGCGGTGGATCCTACGAGCAGTACTTC. Translating gives CAISTWTGVRGGSYEQYF.

The chain has TRBV5-1 and TRBJ2-1, with D tentatively TRBD2 (7 bases). The CDR3 extends over 15 amino acids. V lost 7 bases and J lost 1, with 15 bases in between. Germline V lookup: CDR1 SGHRS, CDR2 YFSETQ. The CDR3 protein is CASVDGGQSYNEQFF. For the CDR3, the DNA is TGCGCCAGCGTTGACGGGGGGCAGTCCTACAATGAGCAGTTCTTC.